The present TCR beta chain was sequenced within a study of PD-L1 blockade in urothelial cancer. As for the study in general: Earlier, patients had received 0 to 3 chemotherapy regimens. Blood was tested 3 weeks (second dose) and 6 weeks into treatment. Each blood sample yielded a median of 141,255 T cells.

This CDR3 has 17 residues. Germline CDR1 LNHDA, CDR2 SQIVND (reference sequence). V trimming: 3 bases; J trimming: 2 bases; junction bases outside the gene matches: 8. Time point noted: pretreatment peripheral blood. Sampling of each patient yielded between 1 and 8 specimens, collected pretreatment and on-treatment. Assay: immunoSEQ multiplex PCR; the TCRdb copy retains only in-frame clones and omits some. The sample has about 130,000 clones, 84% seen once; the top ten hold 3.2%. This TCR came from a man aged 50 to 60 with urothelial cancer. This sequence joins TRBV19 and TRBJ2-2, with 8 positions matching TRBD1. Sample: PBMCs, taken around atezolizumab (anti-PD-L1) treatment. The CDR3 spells CASSIHHRGINTGELFF. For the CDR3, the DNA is TGTGCCAGTAGTATCCACCACAGGGGGATAAACACCGGGGAGCTGTTTTTT.